Below, 32 T cell receptor beta chains from the same sample are listed, as sequenced in a study of T cells after yellow fever vaccination. TCRdb redid the calling of the 5' RACE reads with MiXCR, one entry per CDR3 protein. The table has 250,000 to 350,000 distinct CDR3 sequences, over 3.5% seen once; the top ten hold just under 20%. The specimen comprised PBMCs, sampled 15 days after the yellow fever booster vaccination. These receptors originate from a man aged 18 to 30 who received the YFV17D yellow fever vaccine.

This clonotype was seen a handful of times. This chain joins TRBV18 and TRBJ2-7, with a possible D match to TRBD1 (6 bases). V was shortened by 1 base and J by 5 bases, with 18 bases between the two germline ends. This CDR3 contains 16 residues. Germline loops: CDR1 KGHSH, CDR2 LQKENI. The CDR3 DNA reads as TGTGCCAGCTCACCACTCGGGCGGCAGGGGCGGGACGAGCAGTACTTC. Protein sequence: CASSPLGRQGRDEQYF.

This clonotype turned up a few times. The rearrangement links TRBV20-1 to TRBJ2-4, with D perhaps matching TRBD2 (5 bases). Germline V gene data show CDR1 as DFQATT and CDR2 as SNEGSKA (reference sequence). V gave up 8 bases and J gave up 3 bases, with 14 bases separating them. CDR3 length: 13 amino acids. CDR3 nucleotides: TGCAGTCCCTTTGTGAGCGGCAAAAACATTCAGTACTTC. It translates to CSPFVSGKNIQYF.

CDR3 nucleotides: TGTGCCAGCAGTGCACCCCCCCCACTAGCGGGGGGGAGGAATGAGCAGTTCTTC. It encodes CASSAPPPLAGGRNEQFF. The V gene is TRBV2, the J gene TRBJ2-1, with 13 bases that match TRBD2. The CDR3 has 18 residues. Trimming took 4 bases from V and 7 from J; bases not matched to a gene: 13. CDR1 SNHLY and CDR2 FYNNEI come from the germline V gene.

This clonotype was counted at least ten times. This chain links TRBV2 with TRBJ1-4, with 7 positions matching TRBD1. V shed 8 bases, J shed 8 bases, and the junction held 11 bases outside the gene matches. CDR3 length: 14 residues. Germline values: CDR1 SNHLY, CDR2 FYNNEI. Here the CDR3 reads CASGADRVREKLFF. In nucleotides, the CDR3 is TGTGCCAGCGGCGCTGACAGGGTACGGGAAAAACTGTTTTTT.

The rearrangement links TRBV18 to TRBJ2-1; 7 bases match TRBD2. CDR3 length equals 16 residues. V lost 3 bases to trimming and J lost 10 bases; unmatched junction nucleotides: 15. CDR1 and CDR2 from the germline V gene are KGHSH and LQKENI. CDR3 DNA: TGTGCCAGCTCACCCATGTCGGGGGGAACCCCTGCGGAGCAGTTCTTC. It encodes CASSPMSGGTPAEQFF.

This chain connects TRBV5-1 to TRBJ1-2; D uncertain. Trimming removed 7 bases from V and 2 bases from J, with 12 bases in between. The CDR3 has 13 residues. CDR1 and CDR2 (germline): SGHRS, YFSETQ. CDR3 coding DNA: TGCGCCAGCTCCATCGGATCAAACTATGGCTACACCTTC. Protein product: CASSIGSNYGYTF.

This clonotype was detected ten times or more. In DNA, the CDR3 is TGCGCCAGCAGCTTGGGGGGGGGCGAGGACACCGGGGAGCTGTTTTTT. Amino acids: CASSLGGGEDTGELFF. The rearrangement uses TRBV5-1 and TRBJ2-2; the D gene is possibly TRBD2 (7 bases). V was cut by 0 bases and J by 3 bases, with 12 bases left in between. The germline V gene encodes CDR1 SGHRS and CDR2 YFSETQ. CDR3 length equals 16 residues.

DNA of the CDR3: TGTGCCAGCAGCTTGAGTGCAAAGAGGGGCGCTTTCTTT. It translates to CASSLSAKRGAFF. The rearrangement links TRBV5-4 to TRBJ1-1; TRBD1 is a possible D gene (5 bases). Deletions cut 1 base from V and 11 bases from J, with 15 bases between. The CDR3 is made up of 13 amino acids. CDR1 and CDR2 from the germline V gene are SGHNT and YYREEE (reference sequence).

This clonotype was found many times. The chain has TRBV5-1 and TRBJ1-5; D gene uncertain. The germline CDR1 and CDR2 sequences are SGHRS and YFSETQ. The CDR3 is 14 amino acids. The V end lost 2 bases, the J end lost 6 bases, and 12 bases lay between the germline ends. The CDR3 is CASSLGESGQPQHF. The CDR3 DNA sequence: TGCGCCAGCAGCTTAGGTGAGAGTGGTCAGCCCCAGCATTTT.

This rearrangement joins TRBV20-1 to TRBJ2-3; 11 positions agree with TRBD2. The CDR3 totals 16 residues. Trimming at V came to 0 bases and at J to 7 bases, leaving 9 bases not matched to a gene. CDR1 and CDR2 (germline): DFQATT, SNEGSKA (reference sequence). The CDR3, as DNA: TGCAGTGCTAGAGATCCACTAGCGGGGGTCCCGTATACGCAGTATTTT. Translating gives CSARDPLAGVPYTQYF.

Ten or more counts support this clonotype. The J gene is TRBJ2-5, the V gene TRBV6-1; D gene ambiguous. This CDR3 region has 11 residues. Germline loops: CDR1 MNHNS, CDR2 SASEGT. The V end lost 4 bases, the J end lost 5 bases, and 5 bases lay between the germline ends. The CDR3 reads CASSVKETQYF. Written as DNA, the CDR3 is TGTGCCAGCAGTGTAAAGGAGACCCAGTACTTC.

This clonotype was counted many times. This chain links TRBV20-1 with TRBJ1-5; 12 nucleotides align to TRBD1. V lost 3 bases to trimming and J lost 6 bases; unmatched junction nucleotides: 3. The CDR3 covers 14 residues. The germline V gene encodes CDR1 DFQATT and CDR2 SNEGSKA (reference sequence). Here the CDR3 reads CSARGQGAGQPQHF. Written as DNA, the CDR3 is TGCAGTGCTAGGGGACAGGGGGCCGGTCAGCCCCAGCATTTT.

This clonotype was picked up a small number of times. This chain joins TRBV24-1 and TRBJ2-1; unclear D gene. The CDR3 length is 16 residues. CDR1 is KGHDR, CDR2 SFDVKD, per germline. V was cut by 2 bases and J by 5 bases, with 15 bases left in between. The CDR3 DNA follows: TGTGCCACCAGTGATTCGGACGGTAGAACGCACAATGAGCAGTTCTTC. Its protein product is CATSDSDGRTHNEQFF.

This chain connects TRBV4-3 to TRBJ1-4, with a weak D call TRBD1 (6 bases). The CDR3 has 15 amino acids. CDR1 is LGHNA and CDR2 is YSLEER in the germline V gene. V lost 0 bases to trimming and J lost 8 bases, with 13 bases between them. CDR3 amino acids: CASSQDGGREEKLFF. In DNA, the CDR3 is TGCGCCAGCAGCCAAGATGGGGGGCGGGAGGAAAAACTGTTTTTT.

The sample holds many counts of this clonotype. This chain joins TRBV5-1 and TRBJ2-3; perhaps TRBD2 as D (5 bases). CDR1 SGHRS and CDR2 YFSETQ come from the germline V gene. V gave up 6 bases and J gave up 2 bases, with 19 bases separating them. This CDR3 comprises 16 residues. In nucleotides, the CDR3 is TGCGCCAGCAAACTAGGCCTAGGTCCCTACACAGATACGCAGTATTTT. Amino acid sequence: CASKLGLGPYTDTQYF.

In its sample, this clonotype was seen many times. The chain recombines TRBV5-5 with TRBJ2-1; 7 nucleotides agree with TRBD1. J was trimmed by 0 bases and V by 1 base; bases with no gene match: 16. In germline, CDR1 is SGHKS, CDR2 YYEKEE (reference sequence). The CDR3 runs 20 residues. This chain's CDR3 is CASSLWVGQAARSSYNEQFF. DNA for the CDR3: TGTGCCAGCAGCTTGTGGGTTGGACAGGCCGCCCGTAGCTCCTACAATGAGCAGTTCTTC. Together with reference TRBV5-5 and TRBJ2-1, the CDR3 gives the full variable domain: DAGVTQSPTHLIKTRGQQVTLRCSPISGHKSVSWYQQVLGQGPQFIFQYYEKEERGRGNFPDRFSARQFPNYSSELNVNALLLGDSALYLCASSLWVGQAARSSYNEQFFGPGTRLTVL.

This clonotype was observed at least ten times. The chain links TRBV27 to TRBJ1-6, with 11 nucleotides matching TRBD1. The ends lost 5 bases at V and 10 bases at J; junction bases unmatched: 13. Germline assignment: CDR1 MNHEY and CDR2 SMNVEV (reference sequence). The CDR3 is 17 residues long. This CDR3 is CASSPDRGRGGLSPLHF. In DNA form, the CDR3 reads TGTGCCAGCAGTCCGGACAGGGGGCGCGGAGGCTTGTCACCCCTCCACTTT.

This clonotype showed up many times. The chain has TRBV7-2 and TRBJ1-6; 7 bases match TRBD1. Germline CDR1 reads SGHTA; CDR2 reads FQGNSA. CDR3 size: 14 residues. V gave up 1 base and J gave up 7 bases; unmatched junction bases: 1. CDR3 region: CASSLVDRNSPLHF. CDR3 bases: TGTGCCAGCAGCTTAGTGGACAGGAATTCACCCCTCCACTTT.

There are many counts of this clonotype. This chain joins TRBV11-2 and TRBJ1-2; no firm D call. The V gene's germline CDR1 is SGHAT and CDR2 FQNNGV. This CDR3 has 16 amino acids. Deletions cut 5 bases from V and 5 bases from J, with 21 bases between. The CDR3 bases are TGTGCCAGCAGCCCCTTGGTGAGCGGGCGCGGTTATGGCTACACCTTC. It translates to CASSPLVSGRGYGYTF. Full variable domain (outside the CDR3, taken from reference TRBV11-2 and TRBJ1-2): EAGVAQSPRYKIIEKRQSVAFWCNPISGHATLYWYQQILGQGPKLLIQFQNNGVVDDSQLPKDRFSAERLKGVDSTLKIQPAKLEDSAVYLCASSPLVSGRGYGYTFGSGTRLTVV.

This clonotype appeared a few times. The rearrangement links TRBV5-1 to TRBJ1-5; D is unclear. Trimming pared 0 bases from V and 7 bases from J, leaving 14 bases between. The germline V gene has CDR1 SGHRS and CDR2 YFSETQ. The CDR3 covers 15 residues. The CDR3 region has the DNA TGCGCCAGCAGCTTGGGGTCTTCCGAAGGGCAGCCCCAGCATTTT. Translation gives CASSLGSSEGQPQHF.

The chain is built from TRBV7-3 and TRBJ2-1, with 7 bases identical to TRBD2. With 5 bases clipped from V and 4 bases from J, the junction kept 8 bases outside the gene matches. In germline, CDR1 is SGHTA, CDR2 FQGTGA. The length of the CDR3 is 15 residues. The CDR3 DNA follows: TGTGCCAGCAGCCCCTTCGCGGGGGATTACAATGAGCAGTTCTTC. Protein sequence: CASSPFAGDYNEQFF.

At least ten counts were recorded for this clonotype. This rearrangement joins TRBV12-3 or TRBV12-4 to TRBJ2-7; no firm D call. The CDR3 has 12 residues. V was cut by 5 bases and J by 2 bases, with 7 bases left in between. Here the CDR3 reads CASSPEAYEQYF. CDR3 DNA: TGTGCCAGCAGTCCGGAAGCCTACGAGCAGTACTTC.

This clonotype appeared a few times. V and J are TRBV24-1 and TRBJ2-5; D might be TRBD2 (7 bases). V was clipped by 2 bases and J by 5 bases, with 8 bases between them. This CDR3 is 13 amino acids long. Germline V gene sequence: CDR1 KGHDR, CDR2 SFDVKD. CDR3 nucleotide sequence: TGTGCCACCAGTGATTGGGGGGGCGAGACCCAGTACTTC. This codes for CATSDWGGETQYF.

The table lists this clonotype with many counts. The rearrangement joins TRBV10-3 to TRBJ2-2; D assignment may be TRBD1 or TRBD2 (6 bases each). Trimming took off 5 bases at V and 5 bases at J, with 15 bases between the two ends. This CDR3 region has 15 residues. From germline, CDR1 is ENHRY and CDR2 SYGVKD. CDR3: CAISLGGAETGELFF. The DNA for the CDR3 is TGTGCCATCAGTCTCGGGGGCGCCGAGACCGGGGAGCTGTTTTTT.

This clonotype was counted many times. This rearrangement joins TRBV4-3 to TRBJ2-1; a possible D gene is TRBD2 (6 bases). The CDR3 length is 17 residues. Trimming shortened V by 0 bases and J by 0 bases, and 12 bases separated the two germline ends. Germline CDR1 reads LGHNA; CDR2 reads YSLEER. The CDR3 bases are TGCGCCAGCAGCCAAGACCGGGGGACCCCCTCCTACAATGAGCAGTTCTTC. It yields the protein CASSQDRGTPSYNEQFF.

The chain is built from TRBV9 and TRBJ2-5, with no clear D. CDR3 length: 16 amino acids. Between the trimmed V and J ends, which lost 0 bases and 2 bases, there was a span of 14 bases. Per germline, CDR1 SGDLS and CDR2 YYNGEE. The CDR3 nucleotides read TGTGCCAGCAGCGTAGGGTTGACCCCACGGCAAGAGACCCAGTACTTC. Protein: CASSVGLTPRQETQYF. Full variable domain (outside the CDR3, taken from reference TRBV9 and TRBJ2-5): DSGVTQTPKHLITATGQRVTLRCSPRSGDLSVYWYQQSLDQGLQFLIQYYNGEERAKGNILERFSAQQFPDLHSELNLSSLELGDSALYFCASSVGLTPRQETQYFGPGTRLLVL.

This clonotype was counted many times. This rearrangement joins TRBV7-9 to TRBJ2-1; D is undetermined. Between the trimmed V and J ends, which lost 1 base and 12 bases, there was a span of 13 bases. This CDR3 contains 13 residues. Germline loops: CDR1 SEHNR, CDR2 FQNEAQ (reference sequence). CDR3 bases: TGTGCCAGCAGCTTAGGGGCAAATCAGCCGCAGTTCTTC. This codes for CASSLGANQPQFF. The full variable domain, with the rest looked up from reference TRBV7-9 and TRBJ2-1, is DTGVSQNPRHKITKRGQNVTFRCDPISEHNRLYWYRQTLGQGPEFLTYFQNEAQLEKSRLLSDRFSAERPKGSFSTLEIQRTEQGDSAMYLCASSLGANQPQFFGPGTRLTVL.

This clonotype was observed at least ten times. The CDR3 sequence: CSVGGGDEQYF. The DNA of the CDR3 is TGCAGCGTTGGGGGGGGTGACGAGCAGTACTTC. The chain couples TRBV29-1 to TRBJ2-7; 7 bases line up with TRBD2. This CDR3 contains 11 residues. V trimming: 4 bases; J trimming: 5 bases; junction bases outside the gene matches: 2. Per the germline V gene, CDR1 is SQVTM and CDR2 is ANQGSEA.

This clonotype was recorded many times. The rearrangement joins TRBV9 to TRBJ2-5; 10 bases map to TRBD1. After removal of 3 bases from V and 2 bases from J, the junction contained 10 bases not matched to a gene. The CDR3 has 17 residues. CDR1 and CDR2 from the germline V gene are SGDLS and YYNGEE. The CDR3 region is CASSALDRGRGQETQYF. The CDR3 DNA is TGTGCCAGCAGCGCACTTGACAGGGGGCGCGGTCAAGAGACCCAGTACTTC.

This clonotype was seen ten or more times. This chain uses TRBV6-5 with TRBJ2-3; no definite D call. Germline V gene sequence: CDR1 MNHEY, CDR2 SVGAGI. Trimming took 6 bases from V and 5 from J, leaving 6 bases between them. This CDR3 comprises 11 residues. The CDR3 DNA is TGTGCCAGCAGGGCAAGAGATACGCAGTATTTT. Encoded protein: CASRARDTQYF.

This clonotype was observed a handful of times. The chain couples TRBV18 to TRBJ2-3, with D perhaps assigned TRBD1 or TRBD2 (5 bases each). The CDR3 spans 16 residues. V dropped 0 bases and J dropped 5 bases, with 15 bases sitting between them. Per germline, CDR1 KGHSH and CDR2 LQKENI. The DNA of the CDR3 is TGTGCCAGCTCACCACCTGGAGGCAGGGTTGGAGATACGCAGTATTTT. This gives the protein CASSPPGGRVGDTQYF. Combining the CDR3 with reference TRBV18 and TRBJ2-3 gives the whole variable domain NAGVMQNPRHLVRRRGQEARLRCSPMKGHSHVYWYRQLPEEGLKFMVYLQKENIIDESGMPKERFSAEFPKEGPSILRIQQVVRGDSAAYFCASSPPGGRVGDTQYFGPGTRLTVL.

The chain joins TRBV5-1 to TRBJ2-2; D ambiguous. The V gene's germline CDR1 is SGHRS and CDR2 YFSETQ. Trimming shortened V by 0 bases and J by 6 bases, and 15 bases separated the two germline ends. The CDR3 is made up of 16 amino acids. The CDR3 nucleotides read TGCGCCAGCAGCTTGGCCAAAGTAGGCGTCCCCGGGGAGCTGTTTTTT. Protein product: CASSLAKVGVPGELFF. Using reference TRBV5-1 and TRBJ2-2 for the parts outside the CDR3, the full variable domain is KAGVTQTPRYLIKTRGQQVTLSCSPISGHRSVSWYQQTPGQGLQFLFEYFSETQRNKGNFPGRFSGRQFSNSRSEMNVSTLELGDSALYLCASSLAKVGVPGELFFGEGSRLTVL.